The 29 T cell receptor beta chains reported below all come from one sample, sequenced in a study of T-cell reconstitution after alpha-beta-depleted transplantation in children. Unique molecular identifiers featured in how the TCRbeta library was prepared. MiXCR, run by TCRdb on the PCR reads, gives a single entry per CDR3 protein. The table has 700,000 to 950,000 distinct CDR3 sequences, around 15% seen once. Material: PBMCs, mostly from graft donor cells, obtained 360 days after TCRalphabeta/CD19-depleted stem cell transplant. The receptors were gathered from a male patient aged 5 to 17 who had a stem cell transplant for acute lymphoblastic leukemia, so the T cells may come from the graft donor.

The rearrangement uses TRBV27 and TRBJ1-6, with D hard to call. This CDR3 is 14 amino acids long. Germline V gives CDR1 MNHEY, CDR2 SMNVEV (reference sequence). Deletions cut 2 bases from V and 5 bases from J, with 7 bases between. In DNA, the CDR3 is TGTGCCAGCAGTTTACGACGAGATAATTCACCCCTCCACTTT. Translated: CASSLRRDNSPLHF.

This rearrangement joins TRBV7-6 to TRBJ1-3; D uncertain. This CDR3 comprises 15 residues. Trimming removed 8 bases from V and 3 bases from J, with 17 bases in between. CDR1 and CDR2 from the germline V gene are SGHVS and FNYEAQ. The CDR3 bases are TGTGCCAGCTCCAAAGGCCTCGATTATGGAAACACCATATATTTT. It codes for CASSKGLDYGNTIYF.

This clonotype was counted a few times. This chain uses TRBV7-8 with TRBJ1-2, with 7 positions matching TRBD1. The length of the CDR3 is 16 residues. The germline V gene encodes CDR1 SGHVS and CDR2 FQNEAQ. After removal of 4 bases from V and 8 bases from J, the junction contained 16 bases not matched to a gene. The CDR3 DNA reads TGTGCCAGCAGCTCTAGGAGGGTACAGGGGCTAAGAGGCTACACCTTC. It specifies CASSSRRVQGLRGYTF. Full variable domain (outside the CDR3, taken from reference TRBV7-8 and TRBJ1-2): GAGVSQSPRYKVAKRGQDVALRCDPISGHVSLFWYQQALGQGPEFLTYFQNEAQLDKSGLPSDRFFAERPEGSVSTLKIQRTQQEDSAVYLCASSSRRVQGLRGYTFGSGTRLTVV.

The J gene is TRBJ2-6, the V gene TRBV12-3 or TRBV12-4, with a weak D call TRBD1 (6 bases). This CDR3 region has 17 residues. V was clipped by 5 bases and J by 4 bases, with 18 bases between them. The CDR3 DNA sequence: TGTGCCAGCAGTGGACAGCTGAGGGCTGCCGGGGCCAACGTCCTGACTTTC. It yields the protein CASSGQLRAAGANVLTF.

CDR3 sequence (DNA): TGCGCCAGCAGCCTGAGAGGGAGTGGCAATGAGCAGTTCTTC. It yields the protein CASSLRGSGNEQFF. The chain combines TRBV5-1 with TRBJ2-1, with a weak D call TRBD2 (5 bases). Germline V gene data show CDR1 as SGHRS and CDR2 as YFSETQ. The CDR3 contains 14 residues. Trimming pared 4 bases from V and 6 bases from J, leaving 14 bases between.

V is TRBV12-3 or TRBV12-4 and J is TRBJ2-7, with a tentative D call TRBD2 (5 bases). The CDR3 consists of 14 residues. Between the trimmed V and J ends, which lost 3 bases and 4 bases, there was a span of 13 bases. The DNA for the CDR3 is TGTGCCAGCAGTTTGAAGGTTACGGGGTACGAGCAGTACTTC. Protein sequence: CASSLKVTGYEQYF.

This clonotype was picked up a small number of times. This chain links TRBV4-2 with TRBJ2-1; 8 bases map to TRBD2. Germline trimming cut 2 bases from V and 2 bases from J; bases unmatched to any gene: 5. CDR3 length: 16 amino acids. Germline assignment: CDR1 LGHNA and CDR2 YNFKEQ. The CDR3 is CASSQRLAGTYNEQFF. The CDR3 DNA is TGTGCCAGCAGCCAAAGATTAGCGGGGACCTACAATGAGCAGTTCTTC.

This clonotype appeared many times. V usage is TRBV9 and J usage is TRBJ2-7; 7 positions match TRBD1. The germline CDR1 and CDR2 sequences are SGDLS and YYNGEE. J gave up 5 bases and V 2 bases, and 7 bases lay outside the gene matches. This CDR3 contains 14 residues. The chain's CDR3 is CASSVTTGFDEQYF. The CDR3 coding sequence is TGTGCCAGCAGCGTCACGACAGGGTTTGACGAGCAGTACTTC.

In this sample, this clonotype turned up a few times. This sequence joins TRBV9 and TRBJ2-7, with 9 bases aligning to TRBD2. Germline V gene lookup returns CDR1 SGDLS and CDR2 YYNGEE. The CDR3 extends over 12 amino acids. Trimming removed 3 bases from V and 6 bases from J; junction bases left unmatched: 1. The CDR3 reads CASSGTSVEQYF. The DNA of the CDR3 is TGTGCCAGCAGCGGGACTAGCGTCGAGCAGTACTTC.

This rearrangement joins TRBV4-1 to TRBJ2-5; no clear D. Trimming left V 1 base short and J 2 bases short, with 8 bases between. CDR3 length equals 14 residues. The germline V gene encodes CDR1 MGHRA and CDR2 YSYEKL. CDR3 in DNA: TGCGCCAGCAGCCAAGTACAGCTTCAAGAGACCCAGTACTTC. It codes for CASSQVQLQETQYF.

The J gene is TRBJ2-3, the V gene TRBV4-2, with D hard to call. Germline V gene lookup returns CDR1 LGHNA and CDR2 YNFKEQ. This CDR3 has 15 amino acids. The V gene lost 0 bases and the J gene lost 2 bases, with 9 bases spanning the gap. In nucleotides, the CDR3 is TGTGCCAGCAGCCAAGATCCTCGAGACACAGATACGCAGTATTTT. It codes for CASSQDPRDTDTQYF.

The chain couples TRBV9 to TRBJ1-3, with D hard to call. The V gene lost 0 bases and the J gene lost 0 bases, with 13 bases spanning the gap. The CDR3 sequence is 17 residues long. The V gene's germline CDR1 is SGDLS and CDR2 YYNGEE. The CDR3 spells CASSVESALISGNTIYF. The CDR3 nucleotides read TGTGCCAGCAGCGTAGAAAGTGCCTTAATCTCTGGAAACACCATATATTTT.

This clonotype showed up many times. This chain joins TRBV28 and TRBJ2-7; D gene uncertain. Between the trimmed V and J ends, which lost 4 bases and 5 bases, there was a span of 15 bases. CDR1 is MDHEN, CDR2 SYDVKM, per germline. The CDR3 contains 14 residues. In nucleotides, the CDR3 is TGTGCCAGCAGTTACTGGGTAGGGATGAACGAGCAGTACTTC. Residues: CASSYWVGMNEQYF.

J is TRBJ2-7 and V is TRBV27, with D possibly matching TRBD2 (5 bases). The germline CDR1 and CDR2 sequences are MNHEY and SMNVEV (reference sequence). The CDR3 runs to 14 residues. The V end was cut by 6 bases, the J end by 3 bases, with 15 bases between. CDR3 in amino acids: CASRHSGVYYEQYF. CDR3 nucleotide sequence: TGTGCCAGCAGACACTCCGGGGTCTACTACGAGCAGTACTTC.

This clonotype was observed a few times. The chain couples TRBV2 to TRBJ2-3; D is perhaps TRBD1 (7 bases). V was clipped by 7 bases and J by 9 bases, with 11 bases between them. Germline CDR1 and CDR2: SNHLY and FYNNEI. CDR3 length equals 11 residues. CDR3 sequence: CASNPGGTQYF. In DNA, the CDR3 is TGTGCCAGCAACCCAGGGGGGACGCAGTATTTT.

This clonotype was observed many times. The genes are TRBV29-1 and TRBJ2-4, with D perhaps matching TRBD2 (5 bases). The germline V and J ends were trimmed by 4 bases and 0 bases, with 13 bases remaining between them. CDR3 size: 15 residues. CDR1 is SQVTM, CDR2 ANQGSEA, per germline. CDR3 DNA sequence: TGCAGCGTTGTCCTAGCACCGCTAGCCAAAAACATTCAGTACTTC. It specifies CSVVLAPLAKNIQYF.

J is TRBJ2-7 and V is TRBV7-3; 7 nucleotides line up with TRBD1. CDR1 and CDR2 from the germline V gene are SGHTA and FQGTGA. The CDR3 is 16 residues long. V lost 2 bases to trimming and J lost 2 bases; unmatched junction nucleotides: 9. The CDR3 region is CASSLPQGPPPYEQYF. CDR3 DNA: TGTGCCAGCAGCTTACCACAGGGGCCACCTCCCTACGAGCAGTACTTC.

This clonotype was seen repeatedly, ten times or more. This chain uses TRBV5-1 with TRBJ2-3; tentatively, D is TRBD1 or TRBD2 (5 bases each). The V gene lost 0 bases and the J gene lost 4 bases, with 12 bases spanning the gap. The germline V gene has CDR1 SGHRS and CDR2 YFSETQ. This CDR3 is 15 amino acids long. The CDR3 nucleotides are TGCGCCAGCAGCTTGGGGGACCTGGGCCCAGATACGCAGTATTTT. It translates to CASSLGDLGPDTQYF.

This clonotype occurred a few times. The chain links TRBV27 to TRBJ2-7; possibly TRBD2 for D (5 bases). The CDR3 runs to 15 residues. V shed 6 bases and J shed 3 bases, with 18 bases lying between them. Germline assignment: CDR1 MNHEY and CDR2 SMNVEV (reference sequence). CDR3 loop: CASRSLSVINYEQYF. In nucleotides, the CDR3 is TGTGCCAGCAGGTCGCTTAGCGTTATTAACTACGAGCAGTACTTC.

This rearrangement joins TRBV5-1 to TRBJ2-1, with 8 bases identical to TRBD1. V was clipped by 1 base and J by 6 bases; unmatched bases: 6. The CDR3 spans 15 residues. Germline loops: CDR1 SGHRS, CDR2 YFSETQ. CDR3 region: CASSLWTGLVNEQFF. The DNA for the CDR3 is TGCGCCAGCAGCTTGTGGACAGGGCTCGTCAATGAGCAGTTCTTC.

This clonotype was counted between two and nine times. The chain employs TRBV11-2 and TRBJ2-1; 8 bases are shared with TRBD2. The junction had 7 bases not matched to a gene; V was cut back by 2 bases and J by 10 bases. The CDR3 loop spans 14 amino acids. Per the germline V gene, CDR1 is SGHAT and CDR2 is FQNNGV. CDR3 loop: CASSLIPPSGEQFF. The CDR3 DNA follows: TGTGCCAGCAGCTTAATTCCCCCTAGCGGGGAGCAGTTCTTC.

The chain has TRBV7-8 and TRBJ2-5; 8 nucleotides agree with TRBD1. After removal of 1 base from V and 4 bases from J, the junction contained 5 bases not matched to a gene. The CDR3 contains 15 residues. CDR1 is SGHVS, CDR2 FQNEAQ, per germline. CDR3 bases: TGTGCCAGCAGCTTAGTTCGACAGGGGAGAGAGACCCAGTACTTC. Translated: CASSLVRQGRETQYF. The whole variable domain, filled in from reference TRBV7-8 and TRBJ2-5, reads GAGVSQSPRYKVAKRGQDVALRCDPISGHVSLFWYQQALGQGPEFLTYFQNEAQLDKSGLPSDRFFAERPEGSVSTLKIQRTQQEDSAVYLCASSLVRQGRETQYFGPGTRLLVL.

The table lists this clonotype with a count of one. The CDR3 carries no conserved terminal phenylalanine or tryptophan, so it likely arises from a read error. This chain uses TRBV7-9 with TRBJ1-1; D not certain. The germline gives CDR1 SEHNR, CDR2 FQNEAQ (reference sequence). The CDR3 is 11 amino acids. Deletions cut 4 bases from V and 6 bases from J, with 6 bases between. In nucleotides, the CDR3 is TGTGCCAGCAGCTACGCGGCTGAAGCTTTCTAT. Translation gives CASSYAAEAFY.

This clonotype showed up just a few times. This rearrangement joins TRBV18 to TRBJ2-7, with D possibly being TRBD1 (5 bases). V lost 6 bases and J lost 0, with 15 bases in between. The germline V gene has CDR1 KGHSH and CDR2 LQKENI. There are 15 residues in the CDR3. The CDR3 is CASSPHKDSSYEQYF. CDR3 coding DNA: TGTGCCAGCTCCCCGCATAAAGACAGCTCCTACGAGCAGTACTTC.

This rearrangement joins TRBV29-1 to TRBJ2-7; 9 bases match TRBD1. CDR1 and CDR2 (germline): SQVTM, ANQGSEA. With V trimmed by 0 bases and J by 1 base, 10 bases remained unmatched. The CDR3 spans 17 residues. The CDR3 DNA follows: TGCAGCGTTGAAGACACGGGGGACAGGGCGAGGTCCTACGAGCAGTACTTC. Translation: CSVEDTGDRARSYEQYF.

The gene calls are TRBV5-8 and TRBJ2-2, with D tentatively TRBD2 (6 bases). Germline V CDR1 and CDR2: SGHTS, YDEGEE. The CDR3 covers 15 residues. Trimming removed 4 bases from V and 6 bases from J, with 16 bases in between. CDR3 DNA: TGTGCCAGCAGCCGACTAGTTGGCCTCGCCGGGGAGCTGTTTTTT. It codes for CASSRLVGLAGELFF.

This rearrangement joins TRBV14 to TRBJ2-7; 7 bases are a match to TRBD1. V was clipped by 2 bases and J by 4 bases; unmatched bases: 11. The CDR3 spans 16 residues. Germline V gene lookup returns CDR1 SGHDN and CDR2 FVKESK. CDR3 residues: CASSQPGTASSYEQYF. Written as DNA, the CDR3 is TGTGCCAGCAGCCAACCCGGGACAGCGAGTTCGTACGAGCAGTACTTC.

This clonotype was found a few times. The rearrangement joins TRBV18 to TRBJ2-6; unclear D gene. Looked up from germline, CDR1 is KGHSH and CDR2 is LQKENI. The CDR3 is 15 residues long. V dropped 1 base and J dropped 1 base, with 5 bases sitting between them. The CDR3 is CASSPLGSGANVLTF. CDR3 bases: TGTGCCAGCTCACCACTTGGATCTGGGGCCAACGTCCTGACTTTC.

This chain uses TRBV6-5 with TRBJ2-2; no clear D gene. Trimming pared 2 bases from V and 6 bases from J, leaving 10 bases between. The germline V gene has CDR1 MNHEY and CDR2 SVGAGI. There are 14 residues in the CDR3. The CDR3 protein is CASSYRALAGELFF. CDR3 nucleotides: TGTGCCAGCAGTTACCGCGCCTTGGCCGGGGAGCTGTTTTTT.